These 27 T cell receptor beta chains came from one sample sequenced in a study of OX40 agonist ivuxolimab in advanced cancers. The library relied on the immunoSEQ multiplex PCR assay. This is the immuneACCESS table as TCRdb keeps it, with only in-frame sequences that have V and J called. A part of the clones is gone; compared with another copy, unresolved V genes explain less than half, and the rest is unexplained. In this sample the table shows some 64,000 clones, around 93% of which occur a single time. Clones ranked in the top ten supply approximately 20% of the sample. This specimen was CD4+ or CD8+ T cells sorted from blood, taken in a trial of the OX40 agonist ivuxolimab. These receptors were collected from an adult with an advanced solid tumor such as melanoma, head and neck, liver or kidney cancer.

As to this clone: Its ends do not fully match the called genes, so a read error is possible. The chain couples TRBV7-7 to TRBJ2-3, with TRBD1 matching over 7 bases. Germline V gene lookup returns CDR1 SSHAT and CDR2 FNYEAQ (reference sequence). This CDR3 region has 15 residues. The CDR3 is CASSEPDRVTDTQYF. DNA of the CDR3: TGTGCTAGCAGCGAACCAGACAGGGTTACAGATACGCAGTATTTT.

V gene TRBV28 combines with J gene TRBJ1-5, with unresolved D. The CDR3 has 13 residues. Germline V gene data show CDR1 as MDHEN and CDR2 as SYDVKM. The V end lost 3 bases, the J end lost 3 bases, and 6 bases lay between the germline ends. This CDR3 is CASSLGFNQPQHF. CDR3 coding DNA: TGTGCCAGCAGTTTGGGTTTCAATCAGCCCCAGCATTTT. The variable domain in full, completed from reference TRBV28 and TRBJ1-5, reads DVKVTQSSRYLVKRTGEKVFLECVQDMDHENMFWYRQDPGLGLRLIYFSYDVKMKEKGDIPEGYSVSREKKERFSLILESASTNQTSMYLCASSLGFNQPQHFGDGTRLSIL.

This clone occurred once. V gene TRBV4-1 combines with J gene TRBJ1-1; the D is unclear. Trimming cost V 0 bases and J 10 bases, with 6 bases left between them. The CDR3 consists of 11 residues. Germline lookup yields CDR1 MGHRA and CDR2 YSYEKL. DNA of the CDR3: TGCGCCAGCAGCCAAGAAAAAGGAGCTTTCTTT. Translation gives CASSQEKGAFF.

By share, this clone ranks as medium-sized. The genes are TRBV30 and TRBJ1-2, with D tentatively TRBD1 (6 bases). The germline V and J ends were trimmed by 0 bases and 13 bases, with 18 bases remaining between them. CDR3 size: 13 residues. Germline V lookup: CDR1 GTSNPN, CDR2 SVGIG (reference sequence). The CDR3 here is CAWSVSSTGRRTF. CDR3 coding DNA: TGTGCCTGGAGTGTATCATCCACAGGGAGGCGCACCTTC.

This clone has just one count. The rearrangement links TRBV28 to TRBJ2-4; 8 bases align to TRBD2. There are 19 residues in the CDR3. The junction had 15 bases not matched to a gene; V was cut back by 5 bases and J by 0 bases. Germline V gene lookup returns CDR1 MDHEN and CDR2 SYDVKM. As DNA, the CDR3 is TGTGCCAGCAGTACCCTCTACATGGGTAGCGGGAAAGCCAAAAACATTCAGTACTTC. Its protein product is CASSTLYMGSGKAKNIQYF.

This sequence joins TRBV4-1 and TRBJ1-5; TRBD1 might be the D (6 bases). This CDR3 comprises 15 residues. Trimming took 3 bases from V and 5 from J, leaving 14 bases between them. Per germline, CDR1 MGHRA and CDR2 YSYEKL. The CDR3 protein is CASSQGATSDQPQHF. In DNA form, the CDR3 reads TGCGCCAGCAGCCAGGGGGCGACGAGTGATCAGCCCCAGCATTTT.

CDR3 residues: CASSPQGSGNTIYF. CDR3 bases: TGTGCCAGCAGCCCCCAGGGCTCTGGAAACACCATATATTTT. The chain carries TRBV9 and TRBJ1-3, with a possible D match to TRBD1 (5 bases). Germline V gene data show CDR1 as SGDLS and CDR2 as YYNGEE. The CDR3 extends over 14 amino acids. The V end lost 4 bases, the J end lost 0 bases, and 8 bases lay between the germline ends.

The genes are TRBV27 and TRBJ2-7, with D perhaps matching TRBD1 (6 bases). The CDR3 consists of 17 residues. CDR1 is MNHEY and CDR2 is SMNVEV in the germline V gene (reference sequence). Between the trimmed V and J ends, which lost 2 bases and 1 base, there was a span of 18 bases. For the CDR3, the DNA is TGTGCCAGCAGTTTAACCTCGCAGGGGCCCTCTTCCTACGAGCAGTACTTC. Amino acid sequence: CASSLTSQGPSSYEQYF.

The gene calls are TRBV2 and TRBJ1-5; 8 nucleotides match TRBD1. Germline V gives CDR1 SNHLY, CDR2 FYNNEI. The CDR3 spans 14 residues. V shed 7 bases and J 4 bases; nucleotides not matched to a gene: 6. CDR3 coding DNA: TGTGCCAGCAACTTCCAGGGGGCGAATCAGCCCCAGCATTTT. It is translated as CASNFQGANQPQHF.

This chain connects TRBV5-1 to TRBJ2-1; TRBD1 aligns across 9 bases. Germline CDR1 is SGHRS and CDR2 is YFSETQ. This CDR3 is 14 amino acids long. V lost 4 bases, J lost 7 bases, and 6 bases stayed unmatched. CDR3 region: CASSPGQGWNEQFF. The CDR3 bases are TGCGCCAGCAGCCCAGGACAGGGGTGGAATGAGCAGTTCTTC.

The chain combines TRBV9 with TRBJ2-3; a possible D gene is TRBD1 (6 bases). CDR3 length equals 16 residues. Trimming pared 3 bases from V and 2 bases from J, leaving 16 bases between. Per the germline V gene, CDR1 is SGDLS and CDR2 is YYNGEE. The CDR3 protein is CASSATGTTLTDTQYF. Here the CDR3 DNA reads TGTGCCAGCAGCGCGACCGGGACAACCCTCACAGATACGCAGTATTTT. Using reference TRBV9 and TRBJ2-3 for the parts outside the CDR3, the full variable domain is DSGVTQTPKHLITATGQRVTLRCSPRSGDLSVYWYQQSLDQGLQFLIQYYNGEERAKGNILERFSAQQFPDLHSELNLSSLELGDSALYFCASSATGTTLTDTQYFGPGTRLTVL.

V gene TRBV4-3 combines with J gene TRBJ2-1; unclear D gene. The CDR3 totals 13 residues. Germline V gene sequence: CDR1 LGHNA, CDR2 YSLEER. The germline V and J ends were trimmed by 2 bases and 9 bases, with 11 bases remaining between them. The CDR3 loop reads CASSQRFPSEQFF. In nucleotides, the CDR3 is TGCGCCAGCAGCCAACGTTTCCCTAGTGAGCAGTTCTTC.

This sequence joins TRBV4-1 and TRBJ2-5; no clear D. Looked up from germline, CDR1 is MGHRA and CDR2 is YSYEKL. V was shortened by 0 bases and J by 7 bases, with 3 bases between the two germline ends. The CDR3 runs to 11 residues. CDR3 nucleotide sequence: TGCGCCAGCAGCCAAGATGTGACCCAGTACTTC. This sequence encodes CASSQDVTQYF.

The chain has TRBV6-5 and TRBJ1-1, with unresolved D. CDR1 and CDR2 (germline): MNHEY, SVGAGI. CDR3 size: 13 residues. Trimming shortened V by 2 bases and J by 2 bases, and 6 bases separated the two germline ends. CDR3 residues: CASSYVENTEAFF. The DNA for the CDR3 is TGTGCCAGCAGTTACGTGGAAAACACTGAAGCTTTCTTT.

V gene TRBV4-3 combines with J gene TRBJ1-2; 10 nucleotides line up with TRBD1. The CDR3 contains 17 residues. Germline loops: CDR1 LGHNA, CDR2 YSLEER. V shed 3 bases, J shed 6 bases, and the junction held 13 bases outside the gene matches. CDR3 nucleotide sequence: TGCGCCAGCAGCCACTACCAGCGGACAGGGGGTTCCGATGGCTACACCTTC. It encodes CASSHYQRTGGSDGYTF.

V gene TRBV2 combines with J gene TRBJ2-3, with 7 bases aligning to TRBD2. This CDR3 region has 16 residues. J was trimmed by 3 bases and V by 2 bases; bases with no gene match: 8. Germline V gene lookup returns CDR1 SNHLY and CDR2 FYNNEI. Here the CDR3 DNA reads TGTGCCAGCAGTGAATGGACTAGGGGCGGGACAGATACGCAGTATTTT. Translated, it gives CASSEWTRGGTDTQYF.

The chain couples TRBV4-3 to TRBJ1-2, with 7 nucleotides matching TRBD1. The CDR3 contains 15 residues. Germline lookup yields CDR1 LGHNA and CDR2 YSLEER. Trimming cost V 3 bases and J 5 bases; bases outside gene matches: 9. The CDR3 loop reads CASSQEGTASYGYTF. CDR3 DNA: TGCGCCAGCAGCCAGGAAGGGACAGCGTCATATGGCTACACCTTC.

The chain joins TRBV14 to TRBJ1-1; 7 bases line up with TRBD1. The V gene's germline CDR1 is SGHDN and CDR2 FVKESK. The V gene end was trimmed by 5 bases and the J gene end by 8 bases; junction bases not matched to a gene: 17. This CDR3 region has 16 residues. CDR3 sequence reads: CASSAHRTGRYGEAFF. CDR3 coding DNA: TGTGCCAGCAGCGCCCACCGGACAGGACGGTATGGCGAAGCTTTCTTT. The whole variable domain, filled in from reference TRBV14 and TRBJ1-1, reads EAGVTQFPSHSVIEKGQTVTLRCDPISGHDNLYWYRRVMGKEIKFLLHFVKESKQDESGMPNNRFLAERTGGTYSTLKVQPAELEDSGVYFCASSAHRTGRYGEAFFGQGTRLTVV.

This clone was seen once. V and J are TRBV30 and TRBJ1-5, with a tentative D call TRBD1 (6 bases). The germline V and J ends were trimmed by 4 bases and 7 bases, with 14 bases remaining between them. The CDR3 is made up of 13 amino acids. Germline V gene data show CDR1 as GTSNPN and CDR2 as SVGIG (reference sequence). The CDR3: CAWTQGREQPQHF. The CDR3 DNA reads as TGTGCCTGGACCCAGGGGCGGGAACAGCCCCAGCATTTT.

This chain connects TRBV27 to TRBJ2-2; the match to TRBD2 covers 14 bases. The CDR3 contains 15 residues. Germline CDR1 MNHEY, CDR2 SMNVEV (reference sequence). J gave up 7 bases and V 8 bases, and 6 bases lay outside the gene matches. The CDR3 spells CASQTSGGAVGELFF. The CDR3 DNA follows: TGTGCCAGCCAGACTAGCGGGGGGGCCGTCGGGGAGCTGTTTTTT.

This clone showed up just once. The CDR3 protein is CAISGAGRRDTEAFF. CDR3 sequence (DNA): TGTGCCATCTCGGGGGCGGGGAGGAGGGACACTGAAGCTTTCTTT. The chain is built from TRBV10-3 and TRBJ1-1, with D maybe TRBD1 (6 bases). Per germline, CDR1 ENHRY and CDR2 SYGVKD. Trimming took 8 bases from V and 3 from J, leaving 19 bases between them. The CDR3 consists of 15 residues.

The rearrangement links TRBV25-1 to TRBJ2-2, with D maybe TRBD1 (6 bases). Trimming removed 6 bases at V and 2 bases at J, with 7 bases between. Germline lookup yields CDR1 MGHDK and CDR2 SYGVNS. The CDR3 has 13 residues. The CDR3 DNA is TGTGCCAGCAGGGACAGCAACACCGGGGAGCTGTTTTTT. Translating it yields CASRDSNTGELFF.

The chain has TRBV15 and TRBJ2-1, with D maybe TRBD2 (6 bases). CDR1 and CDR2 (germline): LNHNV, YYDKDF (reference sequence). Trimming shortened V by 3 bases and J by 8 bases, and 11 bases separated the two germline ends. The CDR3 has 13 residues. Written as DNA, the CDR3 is TGTGCCACCAGCAGGAGGCGCGGGGATGAGCAGTTCTTC. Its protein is CATSRRRGDEQFF.

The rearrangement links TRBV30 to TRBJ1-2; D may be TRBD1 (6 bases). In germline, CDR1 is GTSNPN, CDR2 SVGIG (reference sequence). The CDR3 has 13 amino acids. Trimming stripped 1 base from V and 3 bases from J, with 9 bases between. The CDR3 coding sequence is TGTGCCTGGAGTGCCGGGACATACTATGGCTACACCTTC. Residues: CAWSAGTYYGYTF.

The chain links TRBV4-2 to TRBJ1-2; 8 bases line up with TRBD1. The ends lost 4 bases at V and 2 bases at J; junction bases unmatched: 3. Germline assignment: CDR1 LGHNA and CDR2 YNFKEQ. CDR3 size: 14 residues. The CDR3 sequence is CASSLQGANYGYTF. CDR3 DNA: TGTGCCAGCAGCCTCCAGGGGGCGAACTATGGCTACACCTTC.

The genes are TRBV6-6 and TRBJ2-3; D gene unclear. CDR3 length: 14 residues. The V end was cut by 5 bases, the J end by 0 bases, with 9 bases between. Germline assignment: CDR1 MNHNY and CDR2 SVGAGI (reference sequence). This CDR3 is CASSPTDSTDTQYF. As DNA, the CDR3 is TGTGCCAGCAGTCCCACGGACAGCACAGATACGCAGTATTTT.

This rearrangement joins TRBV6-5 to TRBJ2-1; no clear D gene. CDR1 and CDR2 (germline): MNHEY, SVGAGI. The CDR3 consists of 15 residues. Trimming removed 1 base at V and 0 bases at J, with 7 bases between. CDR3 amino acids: CASSYWPSSYNEQFF. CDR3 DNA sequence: TGTGCCAGCAGTTACTGGCCGAGCTCCTACAATGAGCAGTTCTTC.